The clone carrying this T cell receptor (beta chain) has just a few counts. This entry is derived from a study of blood T cells in healthy people across ages. PCR was performed a second time for about 7 to 12 cycles using a sample-barcoded 5' primer and a J-beta primer mix. TCRdb redid the calling of the 5' RACE reads with MiXCR, one entry per CDR3 protein. Among 750,000 to 850,000 distinct CDR3 sequences listed, 20% to 25% were seen once. Deletions cut 1 base from V and 2 bases from J, with 14 bases between. Germline V gives CDR1 SEHNR, CDR2 FQNEAQ (reference sequence). The CDR3 is made up of 16 amino acids. A further study also used this sample, focusing on T cells of mothers and their children. From that paper: Three healthy Caucasian mothers and their six children were the donors. RNA that had been extracted went wholly into cDNA synthesis, at around 1.6 ug per 15 ul. The TCR beta CDR3 read count exceeded 8.5 million for each mother and was 2.5 million to 3 million for each child.

The TCR comes from a boy between 10 and 17 years old in good health. The material sequenced was blood. The gene calls are TRBV7-9 and TRBJ2-5, with D possibly being TRBD1 (5 bases). CDR3 region: CASSLVPGLYQETQYF. DNA of the CDR3: TGTGCCAGCAGCTTAGTTCCAGGGCTTTATCAAGAGACCCAGTACTTC.